Following are 23 T cell receptor beta chains from one sample sequenced in a study of cytomegalovirus exposure and HLA in healthy donors (TCRdb year 2017). The library was produced with the immunoSEQ multiplex PCR assay. The multiplex PCR relied on a mix of 60 forward primers for TCR Vbeta segments and 13 reverse primers for TCR Jbeta segments. The table was pulled from immuneACCESS by TCRdb, which kept in-frame rearrangements only. Such tables lose some clones; where checked, under half of the loss comes from unresolved V genes, and the rest has no known cause. The sample records about 120,000 clones, less than 85% of which are singletons. Around 15% of the sample belongs to the ten largest clones. The source material was PBMCs. These receptor sequences come from a man aged 45 to 65 in good health and CMV-seropositive.

This chain connects TRBV19 to TRBJ2-1, with a tentative D call TRBD1 (8 bases). V was shortened by 7 bases and J by 7 bases, with 20 bases between the two germline ends. The CDR3 is 15 amino acids. CDR1 is LNHDA and CDR2 is SQIVND in the germline V gene (reference sequence). CDR3 DNA sequence: TGTGCCAGTAAGGGGGGGGGCAGGGGGCGTAATGAGCAGTTCTTC. Residues: CASKGGGRGRNEQFF.

A few counts support this clone. The chain is built from TRBV5-1 and TRBJ2-7, with TRBD2 identical over 7 bases. The germline V gene encodes CDR1 SGHRS and CDR2 YFSETQ. With 0 bases clipped from V and 4 bases from J, the junction kept 4 bases outside the gene matches. This CDR3 is built from 14 residues. CDR3 residues: CASSLELAVYEQYF. For the CDR3, the DNA is TGCGCCAGCAGCTTGGAGCTAGCGGTTTACGAGCAGTACTTC.

The gene calls are TRBV5-8 and TRBJ2-5; 12 bases agree with TRBD1. The CDR3 covers 16 residues. Germline V gene sequence: CDR1 SGHTS, CDR2 YDEGEE. With 4 bases clipped from V and 3 bases from J, the junction kept 7 bases outside the gene matches. The DNA of the CDR3 is TGTGCCAGCAGCGCCGGGACAGGGGGCCAAAAAGAGACCCAGTACTTC. Translation gives CASSAGTGGQKETQYF.

Remarks on this clone: At one boundary the junction diverges from the germline segment, which might be a read error. In DNA form, the CDR3 reads TGTGCCAGCTCATCACCGGGACAGGGAGGAGTGGGCAATCAGCCCCAGCATTTT. Its protein product is CASSSPGQGGVGNQPQHF. The chain joins TRBV18 to TRBJ1-5; 9 bases are a match to TRBD1. CDR3 length: 18 amino acids. Per the germline V gene, CDR1 is KGHSH and CDR2 is LQKENI. The whole variable domain, remainder taken from reference TRBV18 and TRBJ1-5, is NAGVMQNPRHLVRRRGQEARLRCSPMKGHSHVYWYRQLPEEGLKFMVYLQKENIIDESGMPKERFSAEFPKEGPSILRIQQVVRGDSAAYFCASSSPGQGGVGNQPQHFGDGTRLSIL.

The rearrangement links TRBV21-1 to TRBJ2-5; the table's TRBD1 call for D was not verified on the DNA. The J call may be mistaken, given a closer DNA end match to TRBJ2-7. TRBV21-1 is a pseudogene locus. This CDR3 spans 16 amino acids. CDR3 nucleotides: TGTGCCAGCAGCGGTCGACAGGGGAAGGCGTTTTACGAGCAGTACTTC. Its protein is CASSGRQGKAFYEQYF.

The chain couples TRBV13 to TRBJ2-5, with D tentatively TRBD2 (5 bases). V was cut by 3 bases and J by 2 bases, with 10 bases left in between. The CDR3 is 14 amino acids. Germline V lookup: CDR1 PRHDT, CDR2 FYEKMQ (reference sequence). Written as DNA, the CDR3 is TGTGCCAGCAGCTTGAGCAGCGGACAAGAGACCCAGTACTTC. The encoded protein is CASSLSSGQETQYF.

The CDR3 DNA reads TGTGCCAGCAGCTCCGGGTTAGGACGGGAGACCAGGACCCAGTACTTC. Translated: CASSSGLGRETRTQYF. The chain couples TRBV7-9 to TRBJ2-5, with D maybe TRBD2 (6 bases). Germline V gene data show CDR1 as SEHNR and CDR2 as FQNEAQ (reference sequence). Trimming left V 4 bases short and J 7 bases short, with 22 bases between. The CDR3 runs to 16 residues.

This chain links TRBV2 with TRBJ1-2; D is undetermined. CDR1 and CDR2 from the germline V gene are SNHLY and FYNNEI. V was clipped by 3 bases and J by 4 bases, with 15 bases between them. The CDR3 runs to 15 residues. The CDR3 reads CASSEGGGPPYGYTF. CDR3 DNA sequence: TGTGCCAGCAGTGAGGGTGGTGGGCCGCCCTATGGCTACACCTTC.

V and J are TRBV2 and TRBJ1-2; TRBD1 is a possible D gene (5 bases). Germline V gene sequence: CDR1 SNHLY, CDR2 FYNNEI. The CDR3 consists of 15 residues. Trimming took off 0 bases at V and 3 bases at J, with 11 bases between the two ends. Written as DNA, the CDR3 is TGTGCCAGCAGTGAAGCGGGCAGGGAATACTATGGCTACACCTTC. It is translated as CASSEAGREYYGYTF. Drawing the rest from reference TRBV2 and TRBJ1-2, the complete variable domain is EPEVTQTPSHQVTQMGQEVILRCVPISNHLYFYWYRQILGQKVEFLVSFYNNEISEKSEIFDDQFSVERPDGSNFTLKIRSTKLEDSAMYFCASSEAGREYYGYTFGSGTRLTVV.

V gene TRBV7-2 combines with J gene TRBJ1-1; 10 nucleotides agree with TRBD1. The J segment lost 5 bases and the V segment lost 5 bases, leaving 8 bases of the junction unmatched. The CDR3 is 15 residues long. The germline V gene has CDR1 SGHTA and CDR2 FQGNSA. CDR3 DNA: TGTGCCAGCAGCGGCCGACAGGGGGCGCGGACTGAAGCTTTCTTT. Protein product: CASSGRQGARTEAFF.

The rearrangement joins TRBV7-9 to TRBJ2-3; 9 bases are shared with TRBD1. Germline trimming cut 11 bases from V and 3 bases from J; bases unmatched to any gene: 12. CDR1 SEHNR and CDR2 FQNEAQ come from the germline V gene (reference sequence). The CDR3 sequence is 15 residues long. The chain's CDR3 is CAADRGVGKTDTQYF. DNA of the CDR3: TGTGCCGCCGACAGGGGGGTGGGAAAAACAGATACGCAGTATTTT.

This sequence joins TRBV5-1 and TRBJ1-4; D may be TRBD1 (5 bases). CDR1 is SGHRS, CDR2 YFSETQ, per germline. This CDR3 has 15 amino acids. V was trimmed by 0 bases and J by 4 bases, leaving 10 bases between them. The DNA of the CDR3 is TGCGCCAGCAGCTTGGCCAGGCAGGGTAATGAAAAACTGTTTTTT. Translating it yields CASSLARQGNEKLFF.

The chain couples TRBV7-2 to TRBJ2-2; 16 positions agree with TRBD2. Germline V CDR1 and CDR2: SGHTA, FQGNSA. The CDR3 sequence is 16 residues long. V trimming: 5 bases; J trimming: 6 bases; junction bases outside the gene matches: 3. As DNA, the CDR3 is TGTGCCAGCAGCCGGGGACTAGCGGGAGGGTCCGGGGAGCTGTTTTTT. Protein: CASSRGLAGGSGELFF.

The rearrangement joins TRBV6-1 to TRBJ1-5; TRBD1 matches at 7 bases. Per germline, CDR1 MNHNS and CDR2 SASEGT. The CDR3 covers 14 residues. The V segment lost 4 bases and the J segment 1 base; nucleotides outside the gene matches: 1. The CDR3 reads CASSAGQSNQPQHF. CDR3 sequence (DNA): TGTGCCAGCAGTGCGGGACAGAGCAATCAGCCCCAGCATTTT.

The V call is TRBV10-1, the J call TRBJ2-1, with TRBD2 matching 10 bases. Trimming at V came to 5 bases and at J to 9 bases, leaving 4 bases not matched to a gene. Germline V gene sequence: CDR1 WNHNN, CDR2 SYGVQD (reference sequence). The CDR3 covers 13 residues. This CDR3 reads CASSMGLASEQFF. CDR3 sequence (DNA): TGCGCCAGCAGTATGGGACTAGCGTCTGAGCAGTTCTTC.

The J gene is TRBJ2-4, the V gene TRBV5-1; maybe TRBD1 (6 bases). This CDR3 region has 15 residues. The germline V gene has CDR1 SGHRS and CDR2 YFSETQ. Trimming took 1 base from V and 1 from J, leaving 9 bases between them. CDR3 region: CASSLSTGAKNIQYF. The CDR3 DNA is TGCGCCAGCAGCTTGAGTACAGGGGCCAAAAACATTCAGTACTTC.

This sequence joins TRBV25-1 and TRBJ2-3; 12 nucleotides agree with TRBD2. CDR3 length: 17 amino acids. The germline CDR1 and CDR2 sequences are MGHDK and SYGVNS. V lost 5 bases and J lost 4; bases outside the gene matches: 10. Here the CDR3 reads CASSPRTSGDQPDTQYF. The DNA for the CDR3 is TGTGCCAGCAGTCCCCGGACTAGCGGGGACCAACCAGATACGCAGTATTTT. Full variable domain (outside the CDR3, taken from reference TRBV25-1 and TRBJ2-3): EADIYQTPRYLVIGTGKKITLECSQTMGHDKMYWYQQDPGMELHLIHYSYGVNSTEKGDLSSESTVSRIRTEHFPLTLESARPSHTSQYLCASSPRTSGDQPDTQYFGPGTRLTVL.

V usage is TRBV4-1 and J usage is TRBJ2-3; TRBD2 matches at 15 bases. The CDR3 consists of 19 residues. Germline V lookup: CDR1 MGHRA, CDR2 YSYEKL. Trimming removed 2 bases from V and 7 bases from J; junction bases left unmatched: 13. CDR3 amino acids: CASSQFLGLAGGSSYTQYF. CDR3 DNA: TGCGCCAGCAGCCAATTTCTCGGACTAGCGGGAGGGTCCAGTTATACGCAGTATTTT.

The rearrangement joins TRBV11-3 to TRBJ2-3; 15 positions match TRBD2. The junction had 9 bases not matched to a gene; V was cut back by 5 bases and J by 6 bases. Germline V gene sequence: CDR1 SGHNT, CDR2 YENEEA. The CDR3 spans 17 residues. The DNA of the CDR3 is TGTGCCAGCAGCAAGGGGACTAGCGGGGGGCCTTATGATACGCAGTATTTT. This codes for CASSKGTSGGPYDTQYF.

J is TRBJ2-5 and V is TRBV7-2, with TRBD1 identical over 8 bases. Germline V CDR1 and CDR2: SGHTA, FQGNSA. The CDR3 length is 15 residues. J lost 2 bases, V lost 3 bases, and 5 bases had no gene match. The CDR3 spells CASSFSRTGQETQYF. CDR3 sequence (DNA): TGTGCCAGCAGCTTCTCCAGGACAGGGCAAGAGACCCAGTACTTC.

This clone was counted a single time. The chain recombines TRBV7-9 with TRBJ1-1; D gene unclear. Trimming shortened V by 4 bases and J by 3 bases, and 15 bases separated the two germline ends. From germline, CDR1 is SEHNR and CDR2 FQNEAQ (reference sequence). The CDR3 is made up of 15 amino acids. The CDR3 nucleotides are TGTGCCAGCAGCTCCCAAAGTATGGAGGACACTGAAGCTTTCTTT. Translated, it gives CASSSQSMEDTEAFF.

This clone occurred a few times. V is TRBV11-3 and J is TRBJ2-1; a weak D match, TRBD2 (5 bases). The germline V and J ends were trimmed by 9 bases and 2 bases, with 14 bases remaining between them. Germline values: CDR1 SGHNT, CDR2 YENEEA. This CDR3 has 14 amino acids. CDR3 coding DNA: TGTGCCAGTAAGGCGGGCGGTACCTACAATGAGCAGTTCTTC. As protein: CASKAGGTYNEQFF.

The chain links TRBV27 to TRBJ1-2, with unresolved D. CDR1 is MNHEY, CDR2 SMNVEV, per germline (reference sequence). There are 13 residues in the CDR3. The V gene lost 2 bases and the J gene lost 9 bases, with 13 bases spanning the gap. CDR3 DNA: TGTGCCAGCAGTTTAACCTATCCGTCCCGCTACACCTTC. This encodes CASSLTYPSRYTF.